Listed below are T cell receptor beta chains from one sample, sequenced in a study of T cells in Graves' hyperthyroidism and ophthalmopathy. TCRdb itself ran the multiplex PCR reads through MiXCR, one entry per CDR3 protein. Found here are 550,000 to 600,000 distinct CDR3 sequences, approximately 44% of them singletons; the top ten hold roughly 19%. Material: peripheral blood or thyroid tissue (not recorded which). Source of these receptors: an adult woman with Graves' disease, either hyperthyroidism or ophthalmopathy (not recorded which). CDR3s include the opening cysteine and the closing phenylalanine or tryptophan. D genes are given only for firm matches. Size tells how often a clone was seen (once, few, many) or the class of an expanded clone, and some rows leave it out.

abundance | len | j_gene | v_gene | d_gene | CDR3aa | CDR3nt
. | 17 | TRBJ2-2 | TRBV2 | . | CASSGFFRESNTGELFF | TGTGCCAGCAGTGGTTTTTTCAGGGAATCAAACACCGGGGAGCTGTTTTTT
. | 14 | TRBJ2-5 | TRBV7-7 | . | CASSFLGSQETQYF | TGTGCCAGCAGCTTTCTAGGGAGCCAAGAGACCCAGTACTTC
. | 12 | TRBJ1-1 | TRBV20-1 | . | CSAGPTSGRAIF | TGCAGTGCTGGACCGACTAGCGGGAGAGCTATCTTT
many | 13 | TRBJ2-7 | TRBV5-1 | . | CASSPRGAYEQYF | TGCGCCAGCAGCCCCCGAGGAGCCTACGAGCAGTACTTC
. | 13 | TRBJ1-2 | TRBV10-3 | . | CAISRTGTYGYTF | TGTGCCATCAGTAGGACTGGAACCTATGGCTACACCTTC
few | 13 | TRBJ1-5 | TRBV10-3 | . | CAITGHSNQPQHF | TGTGCCATCACGGGTCATAGCAATCAGCCCCAGCATTTT
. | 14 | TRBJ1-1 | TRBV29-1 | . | CSVKGRVMNTEAFF | TGCAGCGTTAAGGGCAGGGTGATGAACACTGAAGCTTTCTTT
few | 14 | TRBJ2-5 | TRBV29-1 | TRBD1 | CSVEVGGQGVTQYF | TGCAGCGTTGAAGTGGGGGGACAGGGGGTGACCCAGTACTTC
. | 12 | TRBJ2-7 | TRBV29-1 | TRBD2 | CSEGLAGSEQYF | TGCAGCGAGGGACTAGCGGGAAGCGAGCAGTACTTC
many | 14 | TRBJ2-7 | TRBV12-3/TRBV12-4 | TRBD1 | CASSLWDRAYEQYF | TGTGCCAGCAGTTTATGGGACAGGGCCTACGAGCAGTACTTC
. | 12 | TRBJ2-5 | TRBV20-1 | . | CSAGQNQETQYF | TGCAGTGCTGGCCAGAACCAAGAGACCCAGTACTTC